The 30 T cell receptor beta chains in this list originate from one sample, sequenced in a study of CD8 T cells in ankylosing spondylitis. Study-wide results and caveats: A motif of eight highly homologous TCR beta variants was seen as apparently characteristic of ankylosing spondylitis blood.

One entry per CDR3 protein results from TCRdb running MiXCR on the 5' RACE reads. The sample yields about 330,000 distinct CDR3 sequences, approximately 8.2% seen once. Their target antigens are unknown. Sequenced material: blood, either unsorted or a sorted T cell fraction (not recorded which). The receptors shown here come from a male donor with ankylosing spondylitis.

This chain connects TRBV29-1 to TRBJ2-3, with D tentatively TRBD1 or TRBD2 (5 bases each). V was pared by 7 bases and J by 14 bases, with 13 bases between. Germline assignment: CDR1 SQVTM and CDR2 ANQGSEA. The CDR3 is 9 amino acids. CDR3 DNA sequence: TGCAGCGATGGGACCGGCACGTATTTT. Translating gives CSDGTGTYF.

This clonotype was picked up a small number of times. The chain combines TRBV5-1 with TRBJ2-1; D gene unclear. CDR3 length: 15 amino acids. V shed 4 bases and J shed 10 bases, with 21 bases lying between them. CDR1 is SGHRS and CDR2 is YFSETQ in the germline V gene. CDR3 residues: CASSNPGSSGYEQFF. The CDR3 coding sequence is TGCGCCAGCAGCAACCCCGGCTCCTCAGGATACGAGCAGTTCTTC.

This clonotype was counted many times. The V and J genes are TRBV20-1 and TRBJ2-7; no definite D call. CDR3 length equals 12 residues. Deletions cut 5 bases from V and 0 bases from J, with 8 bases between. Germline V gives CDR1 DFQATT, CDR2 SNEGSKA (reference sequence). In nucleotides, the CDR3 is TGCAGTGCTGGGATGAGCTCCTACGAGCAGTACTTC. It is translated as CSAGMSSYEQYF.

The V and J genes are TRBV9 and TRBJ2-3, with a tentative D call TRBD1 (7 bases). Trimming left V 0 bases short and J 0 bases short, with 17 bases between. Germline CDR1 reads SGDLS; CDR2 reads YYNGEE. There are 18 residues in the CDR3. CDR3 in amino acids: CASSVAPRGETSTDTQYF. As DNA, the CDR3 is TGTGCCAGCAGCGTAGCTCCCAGGGGGGAAACTAGCACAGATACGCAGTATTTT.

This clonotype was seen a handful of times. The chain is built from TRBV28 and TRBJ2-4; D is possibly TRBD2 (5 bases). Trimming cost V 10 bases and J 0 bases, with 28 bases left between them. The CDR3 sequence is 19 residues long. CDR1 is MDHEN and CDR2 is SYDVKM in the germline V gene. In DNA form, the CDR3 reads TGTGCCACCGGCGGTGGGGTGAACGGACTTAACTTAGCCAAAAACATTCAGTACTTC. Protein product: CATGGGVNGLNLAKNIQYF.

This clonotype was seen only a few times. The chain joins TRBV7-2 to TRBJ2-1; the match to TRBD2 covers 9 bases. Germline trimming cut 4 bases from V and 5 bases from J; bases unmatched to any gene: 6. The CDR3 spans 15 residues. Germline CDR1 and CDR2: SGHTA and FQGNSA. The CDR3 region has the DNA TGTGCCAGCAGCTCCGGCGGGAGGGATAACAATGAGCAGTTCTTC. This codes for CASSSGGRDNNEQFF.

Only a few counts were recorded for this clonotype. V and J are TRBV10-3 and TRBJ2-7, with a tentative D call TRBD2 (5 bases). Germline lookup yields CDR1 ENHRY and CDR2 SYGVKD. The CDR3 is made up of 13 amino acids. V was pared by 4 bases and J by 1 base, with 8 bases between. CDR3: CAISVGGSYEQYF. The CDR3 bases are TGTGCCATCAGTGTTGGCGGGTCCTACGAGCAGTACTTC.

This clonotype was seen ten or more times. The V gene is TRBV6-1, the J gene TRBJ2-2; D unresolved. The length of the CDR3 is 13 residues. V was shortened by 5 bases and J by 6 bases, with 10 bases between the two germline ends. Germline CDR1 reads MNHNS; CDR2 reads SASEGT. This CDR3 is CASSPSWAGELFF. CDR3 DNA: TGTGCCAGCAGTCCCTCCTGGGCCGGGGAGCTGTTTTTT.

The chain joins TRBV7-3 to TRBJ2-1; a possible D gene is TRBD2 (6 bases). The CDR3 extends over 14 amino acids. Germline CDR1 is SGHTA and CDR2 is FQGTGA. The V gene lost 2 bases and the J gene lost 9 bases, with 14 bases spanning the gap. The CDR3 loop is CASSLAGSGSEQFF. The CDR3 bases are TGTGCCAGCAGCTTAGCGGGATCGGGTAGTGAGCAGTTCTTC.

This clonotype was detected a few times. The V call is TRBV5-1, the J call TRBJ2-7; possible D gene TRBD2, 5 bases. CDR3 size: 12 residues. Germline V gene data show CDR1 as SGHRS and CDR2 as YFSETQ. Between the trimmed V and J ends, which lost 5 bases and 5 bases, there was a span of 11 bases. CDR3 nucleotides: TGCGCCAGCAGAGGCAGCGGAGACGAGCAGTACTTC. Translating it yields CASRGSGDEQYF.

This clonotype was found a few times. The CDR3 bases are TGTGCCAGCAGTCCCTTTACCGGGGACAATGAGCAGTTCTTC. Translation: CASSPFTGDNEQFF. The V and J genes are TRBV12-3 or TRBV12-4 and TRBJ2-1, with TRBD2 as a possible D gene (5 bases). This CDR3 spans 14 amino acids. V gave up 5 bases and J gave up 5 bases, with 13 bases separating them.

This clonotype was recorded many times. The chain's CDR3 is CASRGSSGANVLTF. The CDR3, as DNA: TGTGCCAGCCGGGGCAGCTCTGGGGCCAACGTCCTGACTTTC. The rearrangement links TRBV28 to TRBJ2-6; D possibly matches TRBD1 or TRBD2 (5 bases each). CDR3 length: 14 residues. The germline CDR1 and CDR2 sequences are MDHEN and SYDVKM. V lost 8 bases, J lost 0 bases, and 8 bases lay in between.

This clonotype showed up just a few times. This chain uses TRBV27 with TRBJ1-5; D unclear. CDR3 length: 16 amino acids. In germline, CDR1 is MNHEY, CDR2 SMNVEV (reference sequence). V was trimmed by 4 bases and J by 1 base, leaving 14 bases between them. The CDR3 here is CASSSAGGGSNQPQHF. The CDR3, as DNA: TGTGCCAGCAGTTCCGCAGGCGGCGGGAGCAATCAGCCCCAGCATTTT.

This clonotype was observed a few times. CDR3 sequence (DNA): TGTGCCAGCAGCTTGGACCGGGAGGGGTTTGGTAGTTCACCCCTCCACTTT. Its translation: CASSLDREGFGSSPLHF. This sequence joins TRBV21-1 and TRBJ1-6. TRBV21-1 is reported as a pseudogene. This CDR3 region has 17 residues.

This clonotype was observed a handful of times. V and J are TRBV11-3 and TRBJ1-2; TRBD1 is a possible D gene (6 bases). CDR3 length: 13 residues. Germline V gene sequence: CDR1 SGHNT, CDR2 YENEEA. Trimming shortened V by 2 bases and J by 13 bases, and 17 bases separated the two germline ends. The CDR3 region has the DNA TGTGCCAGCAGCTTATCCCCACAGGGCCATCGCACCTTC. It codes for CASSLSPQGHRTF.

This clonotype was observed at least ten times. The chain couples TRBV5-1 to TRBJ2-3; TRBD2 matches 13 bases. This CDR3 is 15 amino acids long. CDR1 SGHRS and CDR2 YFSETQ come from the germline V gene. V lost 4 bases and J lost 5; bases outside the gene matches: 4. CDR3 nucleotides: TGCGCCAGCAGCCCGGGACTAGCGGGACGAGATACGCAGTATTTT. Protein product: CASSPGLAGRDTQYF.

There are a few counts of this clonotype. The rearrangement uses TRBV20-1 and TRBJ2-4; the D gene is possibly TRBD2 (6 bases). CDR3 length: 16 amino acids. V lost 2 bases, J lost 4 bases, and 18 bases lay in between. CDR1 and CDR2 from the germline V gene are DFQATT and SNEGSKA (reference sequence). CDR3 residues: CSARPPAGRQKNIQYF. The CDR3 DNA sequence: TGCAGTGCTAGACCGCCTGCGGGACGCCAAAAAAACATTCAGTACTTC.

This clonotype was seen ten or more times. Germline and junction disagree at one end, which may indicate a read error. The chain joins TRBV20-1 to TRBJ2-1; perhaps TRBD2 as D (6 bases). Germline CDR1 DFQATT, CDR2 SNEGSKA (reference sequence). This CDR3 contains 12 residues. CDR3 nucleotides: TGCAGTGCTAGGGGGGGAGGAGGAGACTTGTCCTTC. Translation: CSARGGGGDLSF.

The chain uses TRBV27 and TRBJ2-2; D uncertain. CDR3 length equals 16 residues. Trimming pared 2 bases from V and 0 bases from J, leaving 10 bases between. The germline CDR1 and CDR2 sequences are MNHEY and SMNVEV (reference sequence). The CDR3 region is CASSLSYQTNTGELFF. The CDR3 nucleotides read TGTGCCAGCAGTTTAAGTTACCAGACGAACACCGGGGAGCTGTTTTTT.

This clonotype was found a few times. The rearrangement joins TRBV3-1 to TRBJ1-1; no clear D gene. Trimming removed 1 base at V and 12 bases at J, with 9 bases between. The CDR3 totals 11 residues. CDR1 and CDR2 (germline): LGHDT, YNNKEL (reference sequence). Written as DNA, the CDR3 is TGTGCCAGCAGCCAAGCAACAGCAACTTTCTTT. It encodes CASSQATATFF. The entire variable domain, with the rest obtained from reference TRBV3-1 and TRBJ1-1, is as follows: DTAVSQTPKYLVTQMGNDKSIKCEQNLGHDTMYWYKQDSKKFLKIMFSYNNKELIINETVPNRFSPKSPDKAHLNLHINSLELGDSAVYFCASSQATATFFGQGTRLTVV.

Ten or more counts support this clonotype. The V gene is TRBV6-6, the J gene TRBJ2-2; perhaps TRBD2 as D (5 bases). CDR1 and CDR2 (germline): MNHNY, SVGAGI (reference sequence). This CDR3 region has 12 residues. V dropped 10 bases and J dropped 5 bases, with 11 bases sitting between them. The DNA of the CDR3 is TGTGCCACCAGGACGGGGACCGGGGAGCTGTTTTTT. It encodes CATRTGTGELFF.

This clonotype has more than one count but fewer than ten. The V gene is TRBV24-1, the J gene TRBJ1-5; no definite D call. V was pared by 5 bases and J by 4 bases, with 8 bases between. CDR1 is KGHDR and CDR2 is SFDVKD in the germline V gene. The CDR3 spans 13 residues. In nucleotides, the CDR3 is TGTGCCACCAGTGTTACGGGTAATCAGCCCCAGCATTTT. Translation gives CATSVTGNQPQHF.

This clonotype was observed a handful of times. The chain links TRBV4-1 to TRBJ1-2; TRBD1 aligns across 7 bases. The ends lost 2 bases at V and 4 bases at J; junction bases unmatched: 7. This CDR3 contains 15 residues. Germline V gives CDR1 MGHRA, CDR2 YSYEKL. CDR3 in DNA: TGCGCCAGCAGCCAACACCGGGACAGCCCCTATGGCTACACCTTC. Protein: CASSQHRDSPYGYTF.

The chain combines TRBV4-2 with TRBJ2-5; 11 positions agree with TRBD1. The J segment lost 5 bases and the V segment lost 4 bases, leaving 9 bases of the junction unmatched. Germline lookup yields CDR1 LGHNA and CDR2 YNFKEQ. CDR3 length equals 16 residues. The CDR3 DNA sequence: TGTGCCAGCAGCCTGGCGGACAGGGGGCGCCGGGAGACCCAGTACTTC. It codes for CASSLADRGRRETQYF.

This chain uses TRBV7-9 with TRBJ2-2; TRBD2 agrees at 7 bases. V trimming: 4 bases; J trimming: 6 bases; junction bases outside the gene matches: 11. The CDR3 loop spans 16 amino acids. CDR1 and CDR2 from the germline V gene are SEHNR and FQNEAQ (reference sequence). DNA of the CDR3: TGTGCCAGCAGCTCCCCCCCCGGGGGGTTGGCCGGGGAGCTGTTTTTT. Translating it yields CASSSPPGGLAGELFF.

The V gene is TRBV9, the J gene TRBJ1-1; D is perhaps TRBD1 (5 bases). CDR1 is SGDLS and CDR2 is YYNGEE in the germline V gene. Trimming removed 0 bases at V and 4 bases at J, with 13 bases between. This CDR3 is built from 15 residues. The CDR3 loop is CASSVVSGGGTEAFF. The CDR3 nucleotides read TGTGCCAGCAGCGTAGTGTCGGGGGGTGGCACTGAAGCTTTCTTT.

This clonotype was seen a handful of times. V usage is TRBV12-3 or TRBV12-4 and J usage is TRBJ2-2, with TRBD2 identical over 13 bases. J was trimmed by 6 bases and V by 7 bases; bases with no gene match: 8. There are 16 residues in the CDR3. DNA of the CDR3: TGTGCCAGCACCCATCGGACTAGCGGGAGACCCGGGGAGCTGTTTTTT. Translated: CASTHRTSGRPGELFF.

This clonotype was recorded a few times. The chain couples TRBV11-3 to TRBJ2-7, with D possibly TRBD2 on 5 matching bases. Germline CDR1 and CDR2: SGHNT and YENEEA. The CDR3 runs 14 residues. V lost 3 bases and J 8 bases, leaving 17 bases between the germline ends. CDR3 in DNA: TGTGCCAGCAGCTTCCGCGGTGGACTCCCCCAGCAGTACTTC. Translated, it gives CASSFRGGLPQQYF.

This clonotype appeared a few times. J is TRBJ2-3 and V is TRBV2; D is ambiguous. Trimming stripped 8 bases from V and 2 bases from J, with 20 bases between. CDR3 length: 16 residues. Germline CDR1 and CDR2: SNHLY and FYNNEI. The CDR3: CASPSGPETFTDTQYF. DNA for the CDR3: TGTGCCAGCCCGTCCGGACCGGAGACTTTCACAGATACGCAGTATTTT.

This clonotype was seen only a few times. This sequence joins TRBV7-2 and TRBJ1-1; D may be TRBD1 (5 bases). The V and J ends lost 0 bases and 1 base respectively, with 9 bases between them. CDR1 is SGHTA, CDR2 FQGNSA, per germline. This CDR3 is 15 amino acids long. The CDR3 DNA is TGTGCCAGCAGCTTAGCGTCAGGGAGGAACACTGAAGCTTTCTTT. This translates into CASSLASGRNTEAFF.